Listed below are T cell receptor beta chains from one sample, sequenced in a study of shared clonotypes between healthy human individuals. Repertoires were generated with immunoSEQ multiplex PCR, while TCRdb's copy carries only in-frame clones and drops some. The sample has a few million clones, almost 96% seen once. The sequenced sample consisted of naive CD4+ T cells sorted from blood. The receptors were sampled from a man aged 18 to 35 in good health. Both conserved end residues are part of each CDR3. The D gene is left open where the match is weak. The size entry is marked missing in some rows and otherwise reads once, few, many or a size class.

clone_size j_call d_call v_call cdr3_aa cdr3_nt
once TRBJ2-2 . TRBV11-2 CASSSAGTPTGELFF TGTGCCAGCAGCTCAGCCGGGACTCCCACCGGGGAGCTGTTTTTT
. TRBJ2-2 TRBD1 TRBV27 CASRFGQGARNTGELFF TGTGCCAGCAGATTTGGACAGGGGGCGCGAAACACCGGGGAGCTGTTTTTT
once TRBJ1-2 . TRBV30 CAWSTSNYGYTF TGTGCCTGGAGTACCAGTAACTATGGCTACACCTTC
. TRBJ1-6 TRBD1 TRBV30 CAWRYTGGINSPLHF TGTGCCTGGAGATATACAGGGGGAATTAATTCACCCCTCCACTTT
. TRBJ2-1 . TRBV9 CASSAPGSDSYNEQFF TGTGCCAGCAGCGCCCCGGGATCCGACTCCTACAATGAGCAGTTCTTC
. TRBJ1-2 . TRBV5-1 CASSLGSGGRDYGYTF TGCGCCAGCAGCTTGGGGTCCGGGGGGCGCGACTATGGCTACACCTTC
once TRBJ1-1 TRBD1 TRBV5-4 CASSEGAGTGKTEAFF TGTGCCAGCAGCGAGGGCGCCGGGACAGGGAAAACTGAAGCTTTCTTT
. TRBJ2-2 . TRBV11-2 CASRGRRNTGELFF TGTGCCAGCAGAGGACGGAGGAACACCGGGGAGCTGTTTTTT
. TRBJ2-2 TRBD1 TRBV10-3 CAITQGAGTGELFF TGTGCCATCACCCAGGGGGCGGGTACCGGGGAGCTGTTTTTT
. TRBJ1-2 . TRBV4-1 CASSQDGGRYGYTF TGCGCCAGCAGCCAAGACGGGGGGCGCTATGGCTACACCTTC
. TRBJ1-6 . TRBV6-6 CASLDNVAYNSPLHF TGTGCCAGCTTGGACAACGTCGCCTATAATTCACCCCTCCACTTT
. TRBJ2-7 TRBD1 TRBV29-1 CSVTLGTGNYEQYF TGCAGCGTGACCCTCGGGACAGGGAACTACGAGCAGTACTTC
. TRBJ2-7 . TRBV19 CASSSGPSGQYF TGTGCCAGTAGTTCGGGCCCATCAGGGCAGTACTTC
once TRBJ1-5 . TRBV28 CASSPDSTGLPQHF TGTGCCAGCAGTCCGGACAGTACAGGGCTGCCCCAGCATTTT
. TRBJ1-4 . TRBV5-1 CASSFGGSNEKLFF TGCGCCAGCAGCTTCGGGGGATCGAACGAAAAACTGTTTTTT
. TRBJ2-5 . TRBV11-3 CASSLNAAGTPQETQYF TGTGCCAGCAGCTTAAATGCCGCCGGGACACCCCAAGAGACCCAGTACTTC
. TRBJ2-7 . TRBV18 CASSPMWVSRSYEQYF TGTGCCAGCTCACCTATGTGGGTGTCGAGGAGCTACGAGCAGTACTTC
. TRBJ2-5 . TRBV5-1 CASSRGVGHGETQYF TGCGCCAGCAGCCGAGGGGTCGGCCATGGGGAGACCCAGTACTTC
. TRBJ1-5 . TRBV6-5 CASSLRVPGHQPQHF TGTGCCAGCAGTCTAAGGGTGCCGGGACATCAGCCCCAGCATTTT
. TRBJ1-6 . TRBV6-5 CASSWTVDSPLHF TGTGCCAGCAGTTGGACAGTAGATTCACCCCTCCACTTT
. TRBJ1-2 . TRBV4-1 CASSRPGMSLNYGYTF TGCGCCAGCAGCCGCCCAGGGATGAGTCTAAACTATGGCTACACCTTC
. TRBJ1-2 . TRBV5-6 CASSHDSAYGYTF TGTGCCAGCAGCCACGACAGTGCATATGGCTACACCTTC
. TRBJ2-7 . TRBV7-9 CAGQRGPYEQYF TGTGCCGGCCAGAGAGGCCCCTACGAGCAGTACTTC
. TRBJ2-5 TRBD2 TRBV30 CAWSREGKETQYF TGTGCCTGGAGCCGGGAGGGGAAAGAGACCCAGTACTTC
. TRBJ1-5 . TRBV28 CASSLSHQPQHF TGTGCCAGCAGTTTATCCCATCAGCCCCAGCATTTT
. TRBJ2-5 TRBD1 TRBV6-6 CASRDHRGPGETQYF TGTGCCAGCAGGGACCACAGGGGGCCAGGGGAGACCCAGTACTTC
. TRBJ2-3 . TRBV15 CATSRDGRDSTDTQYF TGTGCCACCAGCAGAGACGGAAGGGATAGCACAGATACGCAGTATTTT
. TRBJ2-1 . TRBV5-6 CASSFLGTAYNEQFF TGTGCCAGCAGCTTCCTTGGGACTGCTTACAATGAGCAGTTCTTC
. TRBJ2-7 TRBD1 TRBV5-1 CASSLEGQGRIEQYF TGCGCCAGCAGCTTGGAGGGACAGGGAAGGATCGAGCAGTACTTC
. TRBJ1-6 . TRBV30 CAWSAPGSYNSPLHF TGTGCCTGGAGCGCCCCAGGCTCCTATAATTCACCCCTCCACTTT
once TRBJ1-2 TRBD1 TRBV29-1 CSVEDPTGGEAGYTF TGCAGCGTTGAAGACCCGACAGGGGGCGAGGCTGGCTACACCTTC
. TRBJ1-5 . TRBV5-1 CASSQGSGNQPQHF TGCGCCAGCAGCCAGGGGTCCGGCAATCAGCCCCAGCATTTT
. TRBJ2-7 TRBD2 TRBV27 CASNGLAEPYEQYF TGTGCCAGCAACGGACTAGCGGAACCCTACGAGCAGTACTTC
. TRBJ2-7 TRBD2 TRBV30 CAWSFAGVWEQYF TGTGCCTGGAGTTTCGCGGGGGTTTGGGAGCAGTACTTC
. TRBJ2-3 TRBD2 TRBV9 CASSEWTSGETDTQYF TGTGCCAGCAGCGAGTGGACTAGCGGGGAAACAGATACGCAGTATTTT
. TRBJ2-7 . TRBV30 CAWGKQGGWSEQYF TGTGCCTGGGGGAAACAGGGCGGATGGAGTGAGCAGTACTTC
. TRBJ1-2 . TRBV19 CASRSQGTYPGYTF TGTGCCAGTAGAAGCCAGGGGACCTACCCTGGCTACACCTTC
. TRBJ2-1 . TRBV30 CAWSRDNEQFF TGTGCCTGGAGCCGGGACAATGAGCAGTTCTTC
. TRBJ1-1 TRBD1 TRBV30 CAWSPGTGKWVAFF TGTGCCTGGAGCCCCGGGACAGGGAAATGGGTAGCTTTCTTT
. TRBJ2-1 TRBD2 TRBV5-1 CASSLLAASYNEQFF TGCGCCAGCAGCTTGCTAGCGGCCTCCTACAATGAGCAGTTCTTC
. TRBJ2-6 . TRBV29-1 CSVQTAVTSGANVLTF TGCAGCGTGCAGACAGCCGTAACTTCTGGGGCCAACGTCCTGACTTTC
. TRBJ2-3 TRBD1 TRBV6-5 CASAGTGEWTDTQYF TGTGCCAGCGCGGGGACAGGGGAATGGACAGATACGCAGTATTTT
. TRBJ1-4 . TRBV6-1 CASSVGVWDEKLFF TGTGCCAGCAGTGTGGGGGTCTGGGATGAAAAACTGTTTTTT
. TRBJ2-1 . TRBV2 CASSESGNNNEQFF TGTGCCAGCAGTGAATCGGGGAACAACAATGAGCAGTTCTTC
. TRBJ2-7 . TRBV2 CASEQAAYEQYF TGTGCCTCAGAACAGGCTGCCTACGAGCAGTACTTC
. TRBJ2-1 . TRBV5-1 CASSLGTARSSYNEQFF TGCGCCAGCAGCTTGGGCACTGCCAGAAGCTCCTACAATGAGCAGTTCTTC
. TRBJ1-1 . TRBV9 CASSTGPTNTEAFF TGTGCCAGCAGCACGGGACCGACGAACACTGAAGCTTTCTTT
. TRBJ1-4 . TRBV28 CASSGAVGEKLFF TGTGCCAGCAGTGGGGCGGTGGGTGAAAAACTGTTTTTT
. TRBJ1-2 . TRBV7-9 CASSLQANYGYTF TGTGCCAGCAGCTTACAGGCCAACTATGGCTACACCTTC
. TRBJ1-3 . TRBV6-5 CATRGSGSGNTIYF TGTGCCACCCGAGGCAGTGGCTCTGGAAACACCATATATTTT
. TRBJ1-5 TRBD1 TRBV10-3 CAISELTGDNQPQHF TGTGCCATCAGTGAATTGACAGGGGACAATCAGCCCCAGCATTTT
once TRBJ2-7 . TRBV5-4 CALGSYEQYF TGTGCCCTGGGGAGCTACGAGCAGTACTTC
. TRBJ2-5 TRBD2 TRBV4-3 CASSQVLAGETQYF TGCGCCAGCAGCCAAGTGCTAGCGGGAGAGACCCAGTACTTC
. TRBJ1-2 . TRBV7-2 CASSFEALPYGYTF TGTGCCAGCAGCTTTGAAGCACTACCCTATGGCTACACCTTC
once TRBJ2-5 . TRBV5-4 CASSLAISKRGETQYF TGTGCCAGCAGCTTGGCCATCTCTAAGAGGGGAGAGACCCAGTACTTC
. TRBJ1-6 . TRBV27 CASSLGTIYNSPLHF TGTGCCAGCAGTTTGGGAACTATCTATAATTCACCCCTCCACTTT
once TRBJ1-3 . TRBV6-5 CASSGGLFSGNTIYF TGTGCCAGCAGTGGGGGACTGTTCTCTGGAAACACCATATATTTT